The 30 T cell receptor beta chains below come from one sample, sequenced in a study of Graves' ophthalmopathy and Graves' hyperthyroidism. Amplification of the TCR beta CDR3 regions used RNA transcripts (as template). Second-round multiplex PCR came after a first-round RT-PCR that employed HTBI primers. A single record per CDR3 protein comes from TCRdb applying MiXCR to the multiplex PCR reads. The sample comprises over a million distinct CDR3 sequences, about two fifths of which are singletons, and 11% rests with the top ten. The sequenced sample was peripheral blood or thyroid tissue (not recorded which). These receptors all come from an adult man with Graves' hyperthyroidism.

The rearrangement links TRBV12-3 or TRBV12-4 to TRBJ2-2; tentative D call: TRBD1 (5 bases). Between the trimmed V and J ends, which lost 4 bases and 5 bases, there was a span of 14 bases. The CDR3 loop spans 15 amino acids. CDR3 region: CASSSTPPGTGELFF. In DNA, the CDR3 is TGTGCCAGCAGTTCCACACCCCCAGGGACCGGGGAGCTGTTTTTT.

The J gene is TRBJ1-2, the V gene TRBV4-3; TRBD1 agrees at 9 bases. The CDR3 runs 16 residues. The trim removed 1 base at V and 8 bases at J, leaving 11 bases unmatched. Germline V lookup: CDR1 LGHNA, CDR2 YSLEER. CDR3 sequence: CASSQVLTGGAGGYTF. The CDR3 DNA follows: TGCGCCAGCAGCCAAGTCCTCACAGGGGGCGCAGGCGGCTACACCTTC.

This rearrangement joins TRBV2 to TRBJ1-5; no reliable D call. CDR1 SNHLY and CDR2 FYNNEI come from the germline V gene. V was trimmed by 6 bases and J by 5 bases, leaving 8 bases between them. The length of the CDR3 is 12 residues. CDR3 coding DNA: TGTGCCAGCAGCTTTACCCATCAGCCCCAGCATTTT. It specifies CASSFTHQPQHF.

This clonotype has more than one count but fewer than ten. The V gene is TRBV6-2 or TRBV6-3, the J gene TRBJ2-7, with TRBD2 as a possible D gene (5 bases). The CDR3 covers 13 residues. The V end was cut by 7 bases, the J end by 6 bases, with 16 bases between. CDR1 MNHEY and CDR2 SVGEGT come from the germline V gene. The CDR3 DNA sequence: TGTGCCAGCACGTCGGACTCAATGGGCGAGCAGTACTTC. Its translation: CASTSDSMGEQYF.

The chain couples TRBV10-3 to TRBJ2-5; perhaps TRBD2 as D (6 bases). The V end lost 2 bases, the J end lost 3 bases, and 10 bases lay between the germline ends. Germline values: CDR1 ENHRY, CDR2 SYGVKD. The CDR3 is 14 amino acids. CDR3 DNA sequence: TGTGCCATCAGTGAGCGGGAGCCTGAAGAGACCCAGTACTTC. This sequence encodes CAISEREPEETQYF.

Written as DNA, the CDR3 is TGCGCCAGCAGTGAGCCGAGCTATGGCTACACCTTC. Protein: CASSEPSYGYTF. The rearrangement joins TRBV10-2 to TRBJ1-2; D is undetermined. Trimming stripped 2 bases from V and 4 bases from J, with 5 bases between. The V gene's germline CDR1 is WSHSY and CDR2 SAAADI. The CDR3 runs to 12 residues.

This clonotype occurred once. V is TRBV2 and J is TRBJ2-1; TRBD1 matches 7 bases. The CDR3 length is 13 residues. Germline-derived CDR1 and CDR2 are SNHLY and FYNNEI. V shed 6 bases and J 7 bases; nucleotides not matched to a gene: 6. The CDR3 DNA sequence: TGTGCCAGCAGACCGACAGGGTTGAATGAGCAGTTCTTC. Translation: CASRPTGLNEQFF.

The J gene is TRBJ1-2, the V gene TRBV4-3; no definite D call. This CDR3 has 16 amino acids. Trimming stripped 0 bases from V and 2 bases from J, with 13 bases between. Germline values: CDR1 LGHNA, CDR2 YSLEER. CDR3 region: CASSQDILETNYGYTF. The CDR3 DNA follows: TGCGCCAGCAGCCAAGATATCCTTGAGACAAACTATGGCTACACCTTC.

This clonotype was picked up many times. The chain links TRBV7-7 to TRBJ1-5; no definite D call. Germline V gene data show CDR1 as SSHAT and CDR2 as FNYEAQ (reference sequence). The CDR3 is 13 residues long. Trimming pared 3 bases from V and 1 base from J, leaving 4 bases between. In DNA form, the CDR3 reads TGTGCCAGCAGCTTCAGGAGCAATCAGCCCCAGCATTTT. Its protein product is CASSFRSNQPQHF.

This clonotype was seen many times. The chain links TRBV19 to TRBJ1-2; 10 nucleotides align to TRBD1. J was trimmed by 3 bases and V by 1 base; bases with no gene match: 2. Germline V CDR1 and CDR2: LNHDA, SQIVND (reference sequence). The CDR3 sequence is 15 residues long. The CDR3 is CASSIAGTGDYGYTF. CDR3 bases: TGTGCCAGTAGTATAGCCGGGACAGGGGACTATGGCTACACCTTC.

This clonotype was observed a few times. The genes are TRBV11-2 and TRBJ1-1; 8 bases fit TRBD1. Losses at the gene ends were 5 bases for V and 7 bases for J; bases not matched to a gene: 18. Germline loops: CDR1 SGHAT, CDR2 FQNNGV. The CDR3 totals 17 residues. CDR3 amino acids: CASSPLSPGTGLGEAFF. In DNA form, the CDR3 reads TGTGCCAGCAGCCCCCTCAGTCCCGGGACAGGTCTGGGTGAAGCTTTCTTT.

Comment on this clonotype: This sequence may be a read error, since a much larger clone differs from it by one base. The CDR3 region is CASSLAHPAGETQYF. The CDR3 DNA follows: TGTGCCAGCAGCTTGGCTCACCCTGCCGGGGAGACCCAGTACTTC. The chain couples TRBV5-5 to TRBJ2-5; D is ambiguous. This CDR3 is built from 15 residues. Trimming took off 0 bases at V and 5 bases at J, with 14 bases between the two ends. CDR1 and CDR2 from the germline V gene are SGHKS and YYEKEE (reference sequence). Variable domain in full (rest from reference TRBV5-5 and TRBJ2-5): DAGVTQSPTHLIKTRGQQVTLRCSPISGHKSVSWYQQVLGQGPQFIFQYYEKEERGRGNFPDRFSARQFPNYSSELNVNALLLGDSALYLCASSLAHPAGETQYFGPGTRLLVL.

This clonotype has ten or more counts. The rearrangement links TRBV29-1 to TRBJ1-3, with a possible D match to TRBD1 (6 bases). The germline CDR1 and CDR2 sequences are SQVTM and ANQGSEA. With 4 bases removed from V and 4 bases from J, the gap between germline ends came to 8 bases. The CDR3 is made up of 12 amino acids. CDR3 in amino acids: CSVGGAGNTIYF. The CDR3 region has the DNA TGCAGCGTTGGGGGGGCCGGAAACACCATATATTTT.

This clonotype was seen just once. The junction differs from germline at one of its ends, possibly a read error. This sequence joins TRBV7-8 and TRBJ1-6, with D perhaps matching TRBD1 (5 bases). CDR1 is SGHVS, CDR2 FQNEAQ, per germline. This CDR3 has 10 amino acids. DNA of the CDR3: TGTGCCAGCAGCTTAGAAGTAGGGGACTTT. The encoded protein is CASSLEVGDF.

The chain has TRBV5-6 and TRBJ1-4, with D tentatively TRBD1 (6 bases). The germline V gene has CDR1 SGHDT and CDR2 YYEEEE. V gave up 6 bases and J gave up 4 bases, with 13 bases separating them. CDR3 length equals 14 residues. CDR3 protein: CASNKQGINEKLFF. The CDR3 DNA sequence: TGTGCCAGCAACAAGCAGGGGATTAATGAAAAACTGTTTTTT.

This chain uses TRBV28 with TRBJ2-7; 8 bases are a match to TRBD2. Germline-derived CDR1 and CDR2 are MDHEN and SYDVKM. After removal of 10 bases from V and 0 bases from J, the junction contained 8 bases not matched to a gene. This CDR3 has 14 amino acids. CDR3 sequence (DNA): TGTGCCACCAAATCGGGAGGGAGCTCCTACGAGCAGTACTTC. This sequence encodes CATKSGGSSYEQYF.

This clonotype showed up just a few times. The chain carries TRBV7-8 and TRBJ2-2; 9 bases match TRBD1. Germline assignment: CDR1 SGHVS and CDR2 FQNEAQ. J lost 9 bases, V lost 7 bases, and 12 bases had no gene match. CDR3 size: 15 residues. The CDR3 DNA sequence: TGTGCCAGCACCGGGACAGGGATGATTCTACGGGAGCTGTTTTTT. Its protein product is CASTGTGMILRELFF.

The V call is TRBV20-1, the J call TRBJ2-2; no clear D. V lost 2 bases, J lost 4 bases, and 11 bases lay in between. CDR3 length: 14 residues. Per germline, CDR1 DFQATT and CDR2 SNEGSKA (reference sequence). CDR3 in amino acids: CSARWGSVTGELFF. The CDR3 region has the DNA TGCAGTGCTAGATGGGGTTCCGTCACCGGGGAGCTGTTTTTT.

This clonotype was seen a single time. The chain uses TRBV7-7 and TRBJ1-6, with 12 bases matching TRBD1. The V and J ends lost 11 bases and 10 bases, in that order; junction bases with no gene match: 9. CDR3 length: 14 residues. Looked up from germline, CDR1 is SSHAT and CDR2 is FNYEAQ (reference sequence). In DNA form, the CDR3 reads TGTGCCGTACCGGGACAGGGGGCAAGATCACCCCTCCACTTT. Translated: CAVPGQGARSPLHF.

In its sample, this clonotype was seen many times. This chain links TRBV7-3 with TRBJ1-5; a weak D match, TRBD1 (6 bases). The V gene's germline CDR1 is SGHTA and CDR2 FQGTGA. V was shortened by 2 bases and J by 6 bases, with 17 bases between the two germline ends. CDR3 length: 16 amino acids. The CDR3 nucleotides are TGTGCCAGCAGCTTACTCGGGGGGCAAGGGCCTCAGCCCCAGCATTTT. As protein: CASSLLGGQGPQPQHF.

A note on this clonotype: This may be a read error: a much more frequent sequence differs by one nucleotide. The conserved phenylalanine or tryptophan normally closing the CDR3 is absent here, so this likely arose from a read error. This chain links TRBV5-4 with TRBJ2-5, with a tentative D call TRBD1 (6 bases). Trimming removed 4 bases from V and 5 bases from J, with 12 bases in between. Germline assignment: CDR1 SGHNT and CDR2 YYREEE (reference sequence). The CDR3 spans 13 residues. The CDR3 DNA sequence: TGTGCCAGCAGCGACAGGATGGAGGAGACCCAGTACTTG. Its translation: CASSDRMEETQYL.

This clonotype has a handful of counts. The chain is built from TRBV5-1 and TRBJ1-2, with 7 positions matching TRBD1. Germline V gene sequence: CDR1 SGHRS, CDR2 YFSETQ. The CDR3 is 15 amino acids. V lost 1 base and J lost 4; bases outside the gene matches: 7. This CDR3 reads CASSLLSDRTYGYTF. CDR3 sequence (DNA): TGCGCCAGCAGCTTGTTATCGGACAGGACCTATGGCTACACCTTC.

This chain links TRBV29-1 with TRBJ1-2; 8 bases agree with TRBD1. Germline values: CDR1 SQVTM, CDR2 ANQGSEA. There are 11 residues in the CDR3. V lost 7 bases and J lost 4; bases outside the gene matches: 2. In nucleotides, the CDR3 is TGCAGCGGGACAGGGACCTATGGCTACACCTTC. Translated: CSGTGTYGYTF. Full variable domain (outside the CDR3, taken from reference TRBV29-1 and TRBJ1-2): SAVISQKPSRDICQRGTSLTIQCQVDSQVTMMFWYRQQPGQSLTLIATANQGSEATYESGFVIDKFPISRPNLTFSTLTVSNMSPEDSSIYLCSGTGTYGYTFGSGTRLTVV.

At least ten counts were recorded for this clonotype. The chain is built from TRBV2 and TRBJ1-5, with D uncertain. V lost 3 bases to trimming and J lost 3 bases, with 12 bases between them. Looked up from germline, CDR1 is SNHLY and CDR2 is FYNNEI. This CDR3 spans 15 amino acids. Here the CDR3 DNA reads TGTGCCAGCAGTGATGGCGGACGAGTCAATCAGCCCCAGCATTTT. It is translated as CASSDGGRVNQPQHF.

The table lists this clonotype with many counts. V is TRBV14 and J is TRBJ2-7, with TRBD2 matching over 9 bases. There are 17 residues in the CDR3. Germline V gives CDR1 SGHDN, CDR2 FVKESK. V shed 3 bases and J 2 bases; nucleotides not matched to a gene: 11. CDR3 sequence (DNA): TGTGCCAGCAGCCACAGGGTTGGTAGCGGGGGACCCTACGAGCAGTACTTC. Translated, it gives CASSHRVGSGGPYEQYF. Complete variable domain (other parts from reference TRBV14 and TRBJ2-7): EAGVTQFPSHSVIEKGQTVTLRCDPISGHDNLYWYRRVMGKEIKFLLHFVKESKQDESGMPNNRFLAERTGGTYSTLKVQPAELEDSGVYFCASSHRVGSGGPYEQYFGPGTRLTVT.

There are a few counts of this clonotype. The rearrangement joins TRBV10-2 to TRBJ1-1, with a weak D call TRBD1 (5 bases). This CDR3 spans 15 amino acids. Germline V gives CDR1 WSHSY, CDR2 SAAADI. The germline V and J ends were trimmed by 2 bases and 0 bases, with 10 bases remaining between them. The CDR3 nucleotides are TGCGCCAGCAGTGAGCAAGGACACGTGAACACTGAAGCTTTCTTT. This gives the protein CASSEQGHVNTEAFF.

The rearrangement links TRBV19 to TRBJ2-7; D unclear. The length of the CDR3 is 14 residues. The ends were cut back, 3 bases at V and 0 bases at J, with 9 bases in the middle. Germline CDR1 and CDR2: LNHDA and SQIVND (reference sequence). The CDR3 DNA sequence: TGTGCCAGTAGTATCCAAGCAACCTCCTACGAGCAGTACTTC. This encodes CASSIQATSYEQYF.

This clonotype was seen ten or more times. This chain joins TRBV2 and TRBJ1-2; 7 bases line up with TRBD1. Losses at the gene ends were 6 bases for V and 4 bases for J; bases not matched to a gene: 5. The CDR3 spans 13 residues. CDR1 and CDR2 from the germline V gene are SNHLY and FYNNEI. CDR3: CASRAGTVYGYTF. The CDR3 DNA is TGTGCCAGCAGAGCCGGGACAGTCTATGGCTACACCTTC.

This clonotype was detected only a few times. V gene TRBV10-3 combines with J gene TRBJ1-1; 7 nucleotides align to TRBD1. V trimming: 2 bases; J trimming: 5 bases; junction bases outside the gene matches: 14. This CDR3 region has 17 residues. Germline V gene data show CDR1 as ENHRY and CDR2 as SYGVKD. CDR3 DNA: TGTGCCATCAGTGAGGGAAGAGACAGGGTCGTTCGGACTGAAGCTTTCTTT. Its protein product is CAISEGRDRVVRTEAFF.

The V gene is TRBV7-2, the J gene TRBJ2-7; 11 bases match TRBD1. Germline CDR1 is SGHTA and CDR2 is FQGNSA. Unmatched junction bases numbered 6, after V lost 5 bases and J lost 0 bases. CDR3 length: 16 residues. This chain's CDR3 is CASSGTGGDSSYEQYF. DNA of the CDR3: TGTGCCAGCAGCGGGACAGGGGGGGACAGCTCCTACGAGCAGTACTTC.